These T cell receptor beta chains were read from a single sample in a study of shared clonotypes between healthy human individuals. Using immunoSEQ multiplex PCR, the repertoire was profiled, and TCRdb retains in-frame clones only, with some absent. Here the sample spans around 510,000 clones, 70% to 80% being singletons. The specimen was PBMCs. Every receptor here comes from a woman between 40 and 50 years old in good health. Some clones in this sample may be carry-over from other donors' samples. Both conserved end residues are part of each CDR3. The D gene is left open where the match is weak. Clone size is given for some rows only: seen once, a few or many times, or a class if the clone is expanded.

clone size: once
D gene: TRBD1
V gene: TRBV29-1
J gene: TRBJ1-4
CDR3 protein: CSVESRDRNEKLFF
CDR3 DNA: TGCAGCGTTGAATCCCGGGACAGAAATGAAAAACTGTTTTTT

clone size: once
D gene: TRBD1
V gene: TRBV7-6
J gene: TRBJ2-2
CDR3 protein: CASSLGTGIGTGELFF
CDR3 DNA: TGTGCCAGCAGCTTAGGGACAGGGATCGGCACCGGGGAGCTGTTTTTT

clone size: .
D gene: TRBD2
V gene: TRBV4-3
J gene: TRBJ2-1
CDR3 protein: CASSRGLAGGGAYNEQFF
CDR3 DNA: TGCGCCAGCAGCCGAGGACTAGCGGGGGGAGGGGCCTACAATGAGCAGTTCTTC

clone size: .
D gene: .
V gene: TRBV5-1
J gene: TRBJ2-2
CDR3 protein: CASSLVFDHGELFF
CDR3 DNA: TGCGCCAGCAGCTTGGTGTTTGATCACGGGGAGCTGTTTTTT

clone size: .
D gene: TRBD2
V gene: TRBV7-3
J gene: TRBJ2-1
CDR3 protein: CASSLGTSEWGNEQFF
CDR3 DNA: TGTGCCAGCAGCTTAGGGACTAGCGAGTGGGGTAATGAGCAGTTCTTC

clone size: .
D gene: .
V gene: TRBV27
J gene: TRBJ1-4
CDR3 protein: CASRGYNNEKLFF
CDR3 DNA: TGTGCCAGCAGAGGATATAACAATGAAAAACTGTTTTTT

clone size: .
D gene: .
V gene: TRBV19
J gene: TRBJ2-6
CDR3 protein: CASSIGPGANVLTF
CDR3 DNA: TGTGCCAGTAGTATAGGGCCTGGGGCCAACGTCCTGACTTTC

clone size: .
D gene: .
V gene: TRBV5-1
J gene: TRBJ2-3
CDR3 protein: CASSGAVRLGADTQYF
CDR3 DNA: TGCGCCAGCAGCGGGGCCGTCCGTTTGGGGGCAGATACGCAGTATTTT

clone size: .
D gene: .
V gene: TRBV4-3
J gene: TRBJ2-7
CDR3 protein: CASSQELGYEQYF
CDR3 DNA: TGCGCCAGCAGCCAAGAACTGGGCTACGAGCAGTACTTC

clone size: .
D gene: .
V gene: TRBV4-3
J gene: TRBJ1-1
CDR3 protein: CASSQAAGPTEAFF
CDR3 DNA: TGCGCCAGCAGCCAAGCGGCAGGGCCCACTGAAGCTTTCTTT

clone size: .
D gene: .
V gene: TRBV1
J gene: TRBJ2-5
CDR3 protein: CTSSRLWAGLEPETQYF
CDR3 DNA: TGCACCAGCAGCCGGCTCTGGGCGGGACTGGAACCTGAGACCCAGTACTTC

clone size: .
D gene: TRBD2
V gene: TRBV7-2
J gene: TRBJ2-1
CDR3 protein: CASSRGTSAYNEQFF
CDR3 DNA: TGTGCCAGCAGCCGGGGGACTAGCGCCTACAATGAGCAGTTCTTC

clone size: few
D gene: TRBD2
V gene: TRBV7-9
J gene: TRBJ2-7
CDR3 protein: CASSPGLAGAEQYF
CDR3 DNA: TGTGCCAGCAGCCCGGGACTAGCGGGAGCCGAGCAGTACTTC

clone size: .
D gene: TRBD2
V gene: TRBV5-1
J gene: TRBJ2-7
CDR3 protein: CASSPTSGSSYEQYF
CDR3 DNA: TGCGCCAGCAGCCCGACTAGCGGGAGCTCCTACGAGCAGTACTTC